This T cell receptor (beta chain) was recorded in a study of blood T cell repertoires in COVID-19. The overall study: Samples of COVID-19 (acute and convalescent) were obtained from the United States, Italy and Spain. PBMCs, B-cell-depleted T cells, or T cells provided the cDNA or gDNA that made up the material.

CDR3 size: 15 residues. Between the trimmed V and J ends, which lost 2 bases and 6 bases, there was a span of 14 bases. The germline V gene has CDR1 MDHEN and CDR2 SYDVKM. Repertoires were generated with immunoSEQ multiplex PCR, while TCRdb's copy carries only in-frame clones and drops some. Of about 58,000 clones in the sample, 70% to 90% were seen once. Material for sequencing was peripheral blood. This chain joins TRBV28 and TRBJ2-1; D may be TRBD1 (7 bases). The clonotype originates from a human donor with active COVID-19. The donor label of this sample is uncertain. Here the CDR3 reads CASSLRPGGRNEQFF. CDR3 coding DNA: TGTGCCAGCAGTTTACGGCCAGGGGGGCGCAATGAGCAGTTCTTC.